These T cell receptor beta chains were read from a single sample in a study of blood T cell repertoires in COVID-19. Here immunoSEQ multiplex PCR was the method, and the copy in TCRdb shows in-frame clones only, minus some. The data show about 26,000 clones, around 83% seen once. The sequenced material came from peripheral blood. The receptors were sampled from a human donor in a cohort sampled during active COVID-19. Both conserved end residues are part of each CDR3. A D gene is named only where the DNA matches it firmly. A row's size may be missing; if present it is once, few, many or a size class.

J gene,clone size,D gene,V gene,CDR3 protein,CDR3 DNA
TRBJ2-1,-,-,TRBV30,CALSRSYNEQFF,TGTGCCCTCTCCCGCAGCTACAATGAGCAGTTCTTC
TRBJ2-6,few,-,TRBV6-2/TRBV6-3,CASSLYGANVLTF,TGTGCCAGCAGCCTCTACGGGGCCAACGTCCTGACTTTC
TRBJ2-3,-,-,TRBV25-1,CASSEFSLTDTQYF,TGTGCCAGCAGTGAATTCAGTCTGACAGATACGCAGTATTTT
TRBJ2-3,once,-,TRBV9,CASSPTGGSMTDTQYF,TGTGCCAGCAGCCCCACTGGGGGGAGCATGACAGATACGCAGTATTTT
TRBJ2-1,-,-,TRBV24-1,CATSDLAASSYNEQFF,TGTGCCACCAGTGACTTAGCGGCTAGCTCCTACAATGAGCAGTTCTTC
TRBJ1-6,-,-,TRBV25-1,CASNAGGSPLHF,TGTGCCAGCAATGCCGGGGGTTCACCCCTCCACTTT
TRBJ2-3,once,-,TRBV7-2,CASSLGASRYTDTQYF,TGTGCCAGCAGCTTAGGGGCTAGCAGATACACAGATACGCAGTATTTT
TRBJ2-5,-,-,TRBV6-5,CASKGLQETQYF,TGTGCCAGCAAGGGGCTTCAAGAGACCCAGTACTTC
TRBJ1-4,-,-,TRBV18,CASSPVQGKNEKLFF,TGTGCCAGCTCACCAGTCCAGGGGAAGAATGAAAAACTGTTTTTT
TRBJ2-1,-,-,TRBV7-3,CASSSDTYNEQFF,TGTGCCAGCAGCTCGGACACCTACAATGAGCAGTTCTTC
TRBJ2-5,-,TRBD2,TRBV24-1,CATSDSTGTIQETQYF,TGTGCCACCAGTGATTCGACCGGGACTATTCAAGAGACCCAGTACTTC
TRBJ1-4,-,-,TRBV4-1,CASSQWTTNEKLFF,TGCGCCAGCAGCCAATGGACTACGAATGAAAAACTGTTTTTT
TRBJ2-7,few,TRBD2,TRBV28,CASLRDSPGLAGWEQYF,TGTGCCAGCCTCCGGGACTCCCCGGGACTAGCGGGTTGGGAGCAGTACTTC
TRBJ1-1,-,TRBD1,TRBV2,CASSGQGIAEAFF,TGTGCCAGCAGTGGACAGGGTATAGCTGAAGCTTTCTTT
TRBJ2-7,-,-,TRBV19,CASRDFWGDEQYF,TGTGCCAGTAGAGATTTTTGGGGCGACGAGCAGTACTTC
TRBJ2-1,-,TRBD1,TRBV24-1,CATSGQGVHEQFF,TGTGCCACCAGTGGACAGGGTGTACATGAGCAGTTCTTC
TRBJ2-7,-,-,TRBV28,CASLGGGIRLEQYF,TGTGCCAGCTTGGGTGGAGGGATTCGGCTCGAGCAGTACTTC
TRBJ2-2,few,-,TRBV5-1,CASSGQGGTGELFF,TGCGCCAGCAGCGGGCAGGGGGGCACCGGGGAGCTGTTTTTT
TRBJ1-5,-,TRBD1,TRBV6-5,CASSPRTGSQPQHF,TGTGCCAGCAGTCCCCGGACAGGGAGTCAGCCCCAGCATTTT
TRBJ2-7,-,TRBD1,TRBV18,CASSPLGQGAEYEQYF,TGTGCCAGCTCACCCCTCGGACAGGGGGCGGAATACGAGCAGTACTTC
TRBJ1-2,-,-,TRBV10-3,CAISGGVAGYGYTF,TGTGCCATCAGTGGTGGTGTGGCTGGCTATGGCTACACCTTC
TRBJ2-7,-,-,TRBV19,CASSWRSHPGSEQYF,TGTGCCAGTAGTTGGAGGAGCCACCCCGGAAGCGAGCAGTACTTC
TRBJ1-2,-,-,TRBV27,CASSANVGGNGYTF,TGTGCCAGCAGTGCCAACGTTGGGGGGAATGGCTACACCTTC
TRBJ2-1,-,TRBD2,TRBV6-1,CASSESWAGGYNEQFF,TGTGCCAGCAGTGAAAGCTGGGCGGGGGGATACAATGAGCAGTTCTTC
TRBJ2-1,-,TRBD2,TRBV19,CASSIDLAGLGEQFF,TGTGCCAGTAGTATAGACCTAGCGGGGTTGGGGGAGCAGTTCTTC
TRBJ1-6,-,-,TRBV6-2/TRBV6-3,CASSRPGRGFSNNSPLHF,TGTGCCAGCAGTAGACCCGGCCGGGGTTTTTCTAATAATTCACCCCTCCACTTT
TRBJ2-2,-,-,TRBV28,CASAGNLGNTGELFF,TGTGCCAGCGCAGGGAACTTAGGTAACACCGGGGAGCTGTTTTTT
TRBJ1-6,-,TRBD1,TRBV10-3,CAISGTVNSPLHF,TGTGCCATCTCCGGGACAGTAAATTCACCCCTCCACTTT
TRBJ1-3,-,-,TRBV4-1,CASSQDPGAGNTIYF,TGCGCCAGCAGCCAAGACCCCGGAGCTGGAAACACCATATATTTT
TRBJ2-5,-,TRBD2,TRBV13,CASSRLAGGRQETQYF,TGTGCCAGCAGCCGGCTAGCGGGGGGGCGTCAAGAGACCCAGTACTTC
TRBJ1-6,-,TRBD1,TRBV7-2,CASSSSGTGYNSPLHF,TGTGCCAGCAGCTCCAGTGGGACAGGCTATAATTCACCCCTCCACTTT
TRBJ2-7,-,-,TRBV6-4,CASSGRAGAPTYEQYF,TGTGCCAGCAGTGGTCGAGCGGGTGCGCCTACCTACGAGCAGTACTTC
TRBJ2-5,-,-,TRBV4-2,CASSQEGGRETQYF,TGTGCCAGCAGCCAAGAGGGAGGACGAGAGACCCAGTACTTC
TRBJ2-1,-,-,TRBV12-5,CASGLGAGQSYNEQFF,TGTGCTAGTGGTTTGGGGGCGGGACAGTCATACAATGAGCAGTTCTTC
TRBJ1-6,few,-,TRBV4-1,CASSLFDRSYNSPLHF,TGCGCCAGCAGCCTTTTCGACAGGAGCTATAATTCACCCCTCCACTTT
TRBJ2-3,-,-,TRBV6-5,CASSLSSGTPDTQYF,TGTGCCAGCAGTTTGAGTAGCGGAACGCCGGATACGCAGTATTTT
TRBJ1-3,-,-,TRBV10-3,CAISESGTSSGNTIYF,TGTGCCATCAGTGAGTCGGGCACCAGCTCTGGAAACACCATATATTTT
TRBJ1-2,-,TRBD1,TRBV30,CAWRQQGSYGYTF,TGTGCCTGGAGACAACAGGGGTCTTATGGCTACACCTTC
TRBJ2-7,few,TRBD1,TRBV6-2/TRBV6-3,CASSYSYDNPGQLLYEQYF,TGTGCCAGCAGTTACTCTTACGACAACCCGGGACAGTTGCTCTACGAGCAGTACTTC
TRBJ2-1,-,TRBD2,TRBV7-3,CASSPELAGEDNEQFF,TGTGCCAGCAGCCCGGAGCTAGCGGGAGAAGACAATGAGCAGTTCTTC
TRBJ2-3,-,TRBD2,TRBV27,CASSLSAGADTQYF,TGTGCCAGCAGTTTATCAGCGGGGGCGGATACGCAGTATTTT
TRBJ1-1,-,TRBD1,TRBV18,CASSPRQGSMNTEAFF,TGTGCCAGCTCACCAAGACAGGGGTCTATGAACACTGAAGCTTTCTTT
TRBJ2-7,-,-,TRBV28,CASSRYYEQYF,TGTGCCAGCAGTCGTTATTACGAGCAGTACTTC
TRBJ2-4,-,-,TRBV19,CASSTERDFEHQYF,TGTGCCAGTAGTACCGAGAGGGACTTCGAACATCAGTACTTC
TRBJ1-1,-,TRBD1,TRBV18,CASSPQADRAPNTEAFF,TGTGCCAGCTCACCTCAGGCTGACAGGGCCCCCAACACTGAAGCTTTCTTT
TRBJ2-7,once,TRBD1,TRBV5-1,CASSTGTGGLGEQYF,TGCGCCAGCAGTACCGGGACAGGGGGACTGGGGGAGCAGTACTTC
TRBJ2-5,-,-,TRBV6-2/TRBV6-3,CASSYPGAQYF,TGTGCCAGCAGTTATCCGGGGGCCCAGTACTTC
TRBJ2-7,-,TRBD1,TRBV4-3,CASSQVRKQGTMPYEQYF,TGCGCCAGCAGCCAAGTCCGAAAACAGGGGACCATGCCCTACGAGCAGTACTTC
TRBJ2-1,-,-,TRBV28,CASSLRRDSNEQFF,TGTGCCAGCAGTTTACGGCGGGATTCCAATGAGCAGTTCTTC
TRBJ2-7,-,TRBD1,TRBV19,CASSTSGTGFEQYF,TGTGCCAGTAGTACGTCCGGGACAGGGTTCGAGCAGTACTTC
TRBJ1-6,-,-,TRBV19,CASSILSSYNSPLHF,TGTGCCAGTAGTATTTTGAGCTCCTATAATTCACCCCTCCACTTT
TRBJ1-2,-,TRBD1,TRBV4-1,CASSSDRGRTGYTF,TGCGCCAGCAGCTCGGACAGGGGCAGAACGGGCTACACCTTC
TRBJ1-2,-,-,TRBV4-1,CASSQERAAEAYGYTF,TGCGCCAGCAGCCAAGAAAGGGCAGCGGAGGCGTATGGCTACACCTTC
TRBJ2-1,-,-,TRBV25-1,CASSSYNEQFF,TGTGCCAGCAGTTCGTACAATGAGCAGTTCTTC